The rows below give T cell receptor beta chains drawn from one sample of a study of T cell repertoires in cytomegalovirus infection. These receptors have no known antigen. Each CDR3 protein gets one entry after TCRdb re-called the reads with MiXCR. The profile covers 250,000 to 300,000 distinct CDR3 sequences, with about 20% appearing a single time and about 20% taken by the ten largest. The sample here was cultured PBMCs, taken from culture after CMV antigen stimulation. The receptors were gathered from a human donor in good health (CMV status not recorded). Some clones in this sample may be carry-over from other donors' samples. The CDR3 runs from the conserved cysteine through the conserved F or W. A D gene is named only where the DNA matches it firmly. Clone size, where shown, is once, few, many, or a class for clones that have expanded.

>NA|TRBV6-1|TRBJ1-5|NA
CASMEGPYQPQHF
TGTGCCAGCATGGAGGGCCCCTATCAGCCCCAGCATTTT
>TRBD1|TRBV7-8|TRBJ2-6|NA
CASSLTGLSGANVLTF
TGTGCCAGCAGCTTGACAGGGCTCTCTGGGGCCAACGTCCTGACTTTC
>NA|TRBV28|TRBJ2-7|many
CASTPSGRGYSYEQYF
TGTGCCAGCACCCCATCCGGGAGAGGGTACTCCTACGAGCAGTACTTC
>NA|TRBV27|TRBJ1-3|once
CASSRGTGNTIYF
TGTGCCAGCAGTAGGGGAACTGGAAACACCATATATTTT
>TRBD2|TRBV27|TRBJ2-1|NA
CASSPTSGSGGEQFF
TGTGCCAGCAGTCCTACTAGCGGGAGTGGGGGTGAGCAGTTCTTC
>NA|TRBV20-1|TRBJ1-5|NA
CSAGRDINQPQHF
TGCAGTGCCGGCAGGGATATCAATCAGCCCCAGCATTTT
>NA|TRBV7-9|TRBJ2-1|many
CASSLGDAYNEQFF
TGTGCCAGCAGCTTAGGGGACGCATACAATGAGCAGTTCTTC
>NA|TRBV9|TRBJ2-1|NA
CASSGTSPGSPYNEQFF
TGTGCCAGCAGCGGCACTTCCCCCGGGAGCCCCTACAATGAGCAGTTCTTC
>NA|TRBV11-3|TRBJ2-4|few
CASSLPTRAKNIQYF
TGTGCCAGCAGCTTGCCGACAAGAGCCAAAAACATTCAGTACTTC
>TRBD1|TRBV15|TRBJ1-2|NA
CATSRTRPGLTGPNYGYTF
TGTGCCACCAGCAGAACCCGGCCCGGCCTGACAGGGCCTAACTATGGCTACACCTTC
>TRBD1|TRBV12-5|TRBJ2-1|NA
CASGLVFGQGYNEQFF
TGTGCTAGTGGTTTGGTCTTCGGACAGGGGTACAATGAGCAGTTCTTC
>TRBD1|TRBV7-2|TRBJ2-5|many
CASSLGGTGGGTQYF
TGTGCCAGCAGCTTAGGAGGGACAGGGGGGGGGACCCAGTACTTC
>NA|TRBV7-9|TRBJ2-1|NA
CASNADPVLYNEQFF
TGTGCCAGCAATGCTGACCCCGTGCTTTACAATGAGCAGTTCTTC
>TRBD1|TRBV12-3/TRBV12-4|TRBJ2-7|NA
CASSKTGGEQYF
TGTGCCAGCAGCAAGACAGGGGGCGAGCAGTACTTC
>NA|TRBV7-6|TRBJ1-3|many
CASSLGAGTGNTIYF
TGTGCCAGCAGCTTAGGGGCAGGTACTGGAAACACCATATATTTT
>NA|TRBV7-2|TRBJ1-1|many
CASNLASLSGTEAFF
TGTGCCAGCAACTTGGCCAGTCTCTCTGGGACTGAAGCTTTCTTT
>NA|TRBV20-1|TRBJ1-2|few
CSAGYETGYGYTF
TGCAGTGCCGGATACGAGACAGGATATGGCTACACCTTC
>NA|TRBV19|TRBJ2-1|few
CASSIERPGLKIYNEQFF
TGTGCCAGTAGTATCGAAAGGCCGGGACTTAAGATTTACAATGAGCAGTTCTTC
>NA|TRBV7-2|TRBJ2-7|few
CASSFVRGGEQYF
TGTGCCAGCAGCTTTGTCCGGGGCGGGGAGCAGTACTTC
>NA|TRBV9|TRBJ2-1|many
CASSVGYLGPYNEQFF
TGTGCCAGCAGCGTAGGTTATCTAGGACCCTACAATGAGCAGTTCTTC
>NA|TRBV7-8|TRBJ2-2|NA
CASSLASGLDTGELFF
TGTGCCAGCAGCTTAGCTAGCGGTTTAGACACCGGGGAGCTGTTTTTT
>NA|TRBV19|TRBJ2-3|NA
CASSNRGLTSTDTQYF
TGTGCCAGTTCTAACAGGGGACTTACTAGCACAGATACGCAGTATTTT
>TRBD2|TRBV20-1|TRBJ2-5|few
CSAGADSGTQETQYF
TGCAGTGCTGGGGCGGATAGCGGGACGCAAGAGACCCAGTACTTC
>NA|TRBV7-2|TRBJ1-1|NA
CASSLRQGRSTEAFF
TGTGCCAGCAGCTTAAGGCAGGGCAGGAGCACTGAAGCTTTCTTT
>NA|TRBV24-1|TRBJ1-2|NA
CATSDRDTPNTF
TGTGCCACCAGTGATCGGGACACTCCCAACACCTTC
>NA|TRBV7-9|TRBJ2-3|NA
CASSPPPGMWTDTQYF
TGTGCCAGCAGCCCGCCTCCAGGGATGTGGACAGATACGCAGTATTTT
>NA|TRBV9|TRBJ1-6|NA
CASSFNSDSPLHF
TGTGCCAGCAGCTTCAATAGCGATTCACCCCTCCACTTT
>NA|TRBV7-2|TRBJ2-3|many
CASSFGWESGTQYF
TGTGCCAGCAGCTTTGGGTGGGAATCGGGTACGCAGTATTTT
>NA|TRBV27|TRBJ2-1|few
CASSLFAKSSYNEQFF
TGTGCCAGCAGTTTATTTGCAAAAAGCTCCTACAATGAGCAGTTCTTC
>NA|TRBV14|TRBJ1-5|NA
CASSMGLHKDQPQHF
TGTGCCAGCAGTATGGGACTCCACAAGGATCAGCCCCAGCATTTT
>NA|TRBV4-3|TRBJ1-3|NA
CASSQDPGSGNTIYF
TGCGCCAGCAGCCAAGACCCGGGCTCTGGAAACACCATATATTTT
>NA|TRBV4-1|TRBJ1-1|NA
CASSQDPNTGNTEAFF
TGCGCCAGCAGCCAAGACCCCAACACGGGGAACACTGAAGCTTTCTTT
>NA|TRBV7-2|TRBJ1-5|many
CASSLALNSNQPQHF
TGTGCCAGCAGCTTAGCACTGAATAGCAATCAGCCCCAGCATTTT
>TRBD2|TRBV6-4|TRBJ2-3|few
CASSRLAGVDTQYF
TGTGCCAGCAGTAGACTAGCGGGAGTAGATACGCAGTATTTT
>NA|TRBV11-2|TRBJ1-1|NA
CASRRPGAGTEAFF
TGTGCCAGCAGAAGGCCAGGGGCGGGGACTGAAGCTTTCTTT
>TRBD1|TRBV11-2|TRBJ1-5|many
CASSNQGGNQPQHF
TGTGCCAGCAGCAATCAGGGGGGGAATCAGCCCCAGCATTTT
>NA|TRBV12-3/TRBV12-4|TRBJ2-2|many
CASSAYRDGELFF
TGTGCCAGCAGTGCGTACAGGGACGGGGAGCTGTTTTTT
>TRBD1|TRBV7-6|TRBJ1-4|NA
CASSRGQGARGSGNEKLFF
TGTGCCAGCAGCCGTGGACAGGGGGCGAGAGGGTCAGGAAATGAAAAACTGTTTTTT
>NA|TRBV7-2|TRBJ2-7|many
CASSLPTYEQYF
TGTGCCAGCAGCTTACCTACATACGAGCAGTACTTC
>NA|TRBV19|TRBJ1-2|few
CASSMAGSNYGYTF
TGTGCCAGTAGTATGGCAGGGTCTAACTATGGCTACACCTTC
>NA|TRBV20-1|TRBJ1-6|NA
CSARTTTGNSPLHF
TGCAGTGCTAGAACAACGACAGGCAATTCACCCCTCCACTTT
>TRBD1|TRBV6-2/TRBV6-3|TRBJ2-1|many
CASSWDSSYNEQFF
TGTGCCAGCAGTTGGGACAGCTCCTACAATGAGCAGTTCTTC
>TRBD1|TRBV7-6|TRBJ2-7|many
CASSPGQGPYEQYF
TGTGCCAGCAGCCCGGGACAGGGCCCCTACGAGCAGTACTTC
>NA|TRBV12-3/TRBV12-4|TRBJ2-3|NA
CASSHLRPLSTDTQYF
TGTGCCAGCAGTCACCTAAGACCACTTAGCACAGATACGCAGTATTTT
>NA|TRBV6-2/TRBV6-3|TRBJ1-1|NA
CASSYWDLGSMNTEAFF
TGTGCCAGCAGTTACTGGGATCTAGGGTCCATGAACACTGAAGCTTTCTTT
>TRBD1|TRBV24-1|TRBJ1-2|NA
CATSDPGTGSGYTF
TGTGCCACCAGTGATCCCGGGACAGGGAGTGGCTACACCTTC
>NA|TRBV20-1|TRBJ2-3|few
CSARVGVRDTQYF
TGCAGTGCTAGGGTAGGGGTGCGGGATACGCAGTATTTT
>NA|TRBV7-9|TRBJ1-1|few
CASSLDGGGSAEAFF
TGTGCCAGCAGCTTAGACGGAGGGGGGAGCGCTGAAGCTTTCTTT
>TRBD2|TRBV6-6|TRBJ2-1|few
CASSRGLAVLTYNEQFF
TGTGCCAGCAGTCGAGGACTAGCGGTGCTAACCTACAATGAGCAGTTCTTC
>NA|TRBV19|TRBJ1-2|few
CASSSLENYGYTF
TGTGCCAGTAGTAGCCTTGAGAACTATGGCTACACCTTC
>NA|TRBV6-5|TRBJ1-1|NA
CASSPEGLIRGTEAFF
TGTGCCAGCAGTCCGGAGGGGCTTATAAGGGGGACTGAAGCTTTCTTT
>NA|TRBV7-6|TRBJ1-3|NA
CASSFNPKVVAGNTIYF
TGTGCCAGCAGCTTCAACCCTAAGGTAGTAGCTGGAAACACCATATATTTT
>TRBD2|TRBV27|TRBJ2-7|few
CASSFPGGEQYF
TGTGCCAGCAGTTTTCCGGGGGGAGAGCAGTACTTC
>NA|TRBV12-5|TRBJ1-1|NA
CASGLGGEAFF
TGTGCTAGTGGTTTAGGGGGTGAAGCTTTCTTT
>TRBD1|TRBV10-3|TRBJ2-1|NA
CATTGEGAYNEQFF
TGTGCCACCACAGGGGAAGGGGCCTACAATGAGCAGTTCTTC
>TRBD1|TRBV6-1|TRBJ1-1|many
CASRDRAATEAFF
TGTGCCAGCAGGGACAGGGCGGCCACTGAAGCTTTCTTT
>NA|TRBV7-4|TRBJ1-2|many
CASSPKLDTPNYGYTF
TGTGCCAGCAGCCCCAAGCTAGACACGCCGAACTATGGCTACACCTTC